These T cell receptor beta chains were read from a single sample in a study of neoadjuvant nivolumab and ipilimumab in lung cancer. Sequenced by immunoSEQ multiplex PCR; TCRdb stores in-frame clones only, minus some. The sample has 4,500 to 5,000 clones; about 83% are singletons. This specimen consisted of normal lung tissue adjacent to the tumor, obtained after neoadjuvant nivolumab, alone or with ipilimumab, at or shortly before surgery. The receptor source for this set is an adult with non-small cell lung cancer. Some clones in this sample may be carry-over from other donors' samples. Each CDR3 is given with its conserved first and last residue. Fields, in order: CDR3 protein, CDR3 DNA, V gene, J gene, clone size, D gene. D genes are given only for firm matches. A row's size may be missing; if present it is once, few, many or a size class.

CASSIAASGGYGYTF	TGCGCCAGCAGCATCGCCGCATCGGGCGGCTATGGCTACACCTTC	TRBV5-1	TRBJ1-2	NA	NA
CASRPGTSGSTYEQYF	TGTGCCAGTCGTCCCGGGACTAGCGGGAGTACCTACGAGCAGTACTTC	TRBV19	TRBJ2-7	once	TRBD2
CASSLMDRLDGANVLTF	TGTGCCAGCAGCTTGATGGACCGACTCGACGGGGCCAACGTCCTGACTTTC	TRBV5-6	TRBJ2-6	NA	NA
CASSFRGRGYTF	TGTGCCAGTAGTTTCAGGGGGCGAGGCTACACCTTC	TRBV19	TRBJ1-2	NA	TRBD1
CASRPQPGGNYGYTF	TGTGCCAGCAGACCTCAACCGGGGGGGAACTATGGCTACACCTTC	TRBV7-2	TRBJ1-2	NA	NA
CASRDRPNEKLFF	TGTGCCAGCAGGGACAGGCCTAATGAAAAACTGTTTTTT	TRBV27	TRBJ1-4	few	TRBD1
CASSMPGQGPDTQYF	TGTGCCAGCAGCATGCCCGGGCAGGGCCCAGATACGCAGTATTTT	TRBV5-4	TRBJ2-3	NA	NA
CASSQGFDEQFF	TGTGCCAGCTCACAGGGGTTCGATGAGCAGTTCTTC	TRBV18	TRBJ2-1	NA	NA
CASSVEARGVAEAFF	TGTGCCAGCAGCGTAGAGGCCAGGGGAGTCGCTGAAGCTTTCTTT	TRBV9	TRBJ1-1	NA	NA
CAWSLRDRSMGYTF	TGTGCCTGGAGCCTCCGGGACAGATCCATGGGCTACACCTTC	TRBV30	TRBJ1-2	NA	TRBD1
CASSESGTDTQYF	TGTGCCAGCAGTGAAAGTGGTACAGATACGCAGTATTTT	TRBV6-4	TRBJ2-3	NA	NA
CASSLRQLSYEQYF	TGTGCCAGCAGCTTAAGACAGCTTTCCTACGAGCAGTACTTC	TRBV7-8	TRBJ2-7	once	NA
CASSLDVRGTEAFF	TGCGCCAGCAGCTTGGATGTCAGGGGGACTGAAGCTTTCTTT	TRBV5-1	TRBJ1-1	NA	TRBD1
CASSYEANYGYTF	TGTGCCAGCAGTTATGAGGCGAACTATGGCTACACCTTC	TRBV6-5	TRBJ1-2	once	NA
CASSREERTEAFF	TGTGCCAGTAGTAGGGAGGAGAGGACTGAAGCTTTCTTT	TRBV19	TRBJ1-1	NA	NA
CASSLTSGAAEQYF	TGTGCCAGTAGCCTTACTAGCGGGGCCGCCGAGCAGTACTTC	TRBV19	TRBJ2-7	few	TRBD2
CASSSYLQGARGYTF	TGTGCCAGCAGCTCGTATTTACAGGGGGCGCGGGGCTACACCTTC	TRBV7-2	TRBJ1-2	once	TRBD1
CSVEDTRVNSYNEQFF	TGCAGCGTTGAAGATACTCGCGTAAACTCCTACAATGAGCAGTTCTTC	TRBV29-1	TRBJ2-1	NA	NA
CASSLELGRGTNEKLFF	TGTGCCAGCAGCTTGGAATTGGGGCGGGGAACTAATGAAAAACTGTTTTTT	TRBV5-6	TRBJ1-4	NA	NA
CASSQERASNSYEQYF	TGCGCCAGCAGCCAAGAGCGGGCTTCAAACTCCTACGAGCAGTACTTC	TRBV4-3	TRBJ2-7	NA	NA
CASSPRPGGGDTQYF	TGTGCCAGCAGCCCCAGACCGGGAGGGGGAGATACGCAGTATTTT	TRBV6-5	TRBJ2-3	NA	TRBD2
CASSGTVGYEQYF	TGTGCCAGCAGTGGGACGGTGGGGTACGAGCAGTACTTC	TRBV2	TRBJ2-7	few	NA
CASSQDRGGGDTQYF	TGCGCCAGCAGCCAAGACAGGGGAGGAGGGGATACGCAGTATTTT	TRBV4-3	TRBJ2-3	NA	NA
CASSPSRAPGDEQFF	TGTGCCAGTAGTCCAAGTAGGGCCCCTGGGGATGAGCAGTTCTTC	TRBV19	TRBJ2-1	once	NA
CASSVARGSIGTGELFF	TGTGCCAGCAGCGTAGCGCGAGGGAGTATCGGCACCGGGGAGCTGTTTTTT	TRBV9	TRBJ2-2	NA	NA
CASSQSFRNTEAFF	TGCGCCAGCAGCCAATCCTTCCGGAACACTGAAGCTTTCTTT	TRBV4-3	TRBJ1-1	once	NA
CASSYSRDYQPQHF	TGTGCCAGCAGTTATAGCAGGGATTATCAGCCCCAGCATTTT	TRBV6-6	TRBJ1-5	NA	NA
CASNSGSGGPYEQYF	TGTGCCAGCAACTCCGGTAGCGGAGGCCCCTACGAGCAGTACTTC	TRBV6-1	TRBJ2-7	NA	NA
CASSQGGLLDGPQHF	TGCGCCAGCAGCCAAGGGGGTCTCCTAGATGGGCCCCAGCATTTT	TRBV4-1	TRBJ1-5	once	NA
CASRRDRVSYEQYF	TGTGCCAGCAGGCGGGACAGGGTTTCCTACGAGCAGTACTTC	TRBV6-6	TRBJ2-7	few	TRBD1
CASRQTAANTEAFF	TGTGCCAGCAGACAGACAGCCGCTAACACTGAAGCTTTCTTT	TRBV6-5	TRBJ1-1	NA	NA
CASTSRGGYGYTF	TGTGCCAGCACCTCCCGGGGCGGCTATGGCTACACCTTC	TRBV27	TRBJ1-2	once	NA
CSAMGTYEQYF	TGCAGTGCTATGGGGACCTACGAGCAGTACTTC	TRBV20-1	TRBJ2-7	NA	NA
CASSLGTGRNEKLFF	TGTGCCAGCTCACTTGGGACAGGGAGGAATGAAAAACTGTTTTTT	TRBV18	TRBJ1-4	NA	TRBD1
CASSSQPLLAGGGDTQYF	TGTGCCAGCAGCTCCCAACCCCTACTAGCGGGAGGAGGAGATACGCAGTATTTT	TRBV5-4	TRBJ2-3	NA	TRBD2
CASSLESRGLTNEKLFF	TGCGCCAGCAGCTTGGAAAGCAGGGGGCTCACTAATGAAAAACTGTTTTTT	TRBV5-1	TRBJ1-4	few	TRBD1
CSVTVGGGDGYTF	TGCAGCGTCACGGTGGGAGGTGGGGACGGCTACACCTTC	TRBV29-1	TRBJ1-2	NA	NA
CASSPRQGIGDTEAFF	TGTGCCAGCTCACCACGACAGGGAATAGGTGACACTGAAGCTTTCTTT	TRBV18	TRBJ1-1	NA	TRBD1
CASSPTGTGRGAFF	TGTGCCAGCAGCCCTACCGGGACAGGGAGAGGAGCTTTCTTT	TRBV7-9	TRBJ1-1	NA	TRBD1
CASSPSRRAYEQYF	TGTGCCAGCAGCCCCTCGCGCAGGGCCTACGAGCAGTACTTC	TRBV13	TRBJ2-7	NA	NA
CASSQDRASSYEQYF	TGTGCCAGCAGCCAAGATCGGGCTTCCTCCTACGAGCAGTACTTC	TRBV4-2	TRBJ2-7	NA	NA
CASSDGLAGATEQFF	TGTGCCAGCAGTGACGGCCTAGCGGGAGCCACTGAGCAGTTCTTC	TRBV6-4	TRBJ2-1	NA	TRBD2
CASSLQGGDGYTF	TGTGCCAGCAGTTTACAGGGGGGGGATGGCTACACCTTC	TRBV6-6	TRBJ1-2	NA	TRBD1
CASSSALANYEQYF	TGCGCCAGCAGCTCCGCTCTAGCGAACTACGAGCAGTACTTC	TRBV5-1	TRBJ2-7	NA	NA
CASSQDYWAHNEQFF	TGCGCCAGCAGCCAAGATTATTGGGCCCACAATGAGCAGTTCTTC	TRBV4-3	TRBJ2-1	once	NA
CASRARDSSYEQYF	TGTGCCAGCAGGGCGAGGGACTCCTCCTACGAGCAGTACTTC	TRBV2	TRBJ2-7	NA	NA
CASSGERRGGSYGYTF	TGTGCCAGCAGTGGCGAACGGAGGGGGGGCAGCTATGGCTACACCTTC	TRBV27	TRBJ1-2	once	NA
CASSSGLAGGGSDF	TGTGCCAGCAGCTCGGGACTAGCGGGCGGGGGTTCGGATTTT	TRBV11-2	TRBJ2-3	NA	TRBD2
CASSRGRLDVSNEQFF	TGTGCCAGTAGTAGGGGGCGCCTTGACGTCTCCAATGAGCAGTTCTTC	TRBV19	TRBJ2-1	NA	NA
CATYEQSLSTDTQYF	TGTGCCACCTACGAACAGAGCCTAAGCACAGATACGCAGTATTTT	TRBV10-3	TRBJ2-3	NA	NA
CASSARQGGSTDTQYF	TGTGCCAGCAGCGCCCGACAGGGAGGAAGCACAGATACGCAGTATTTT	TRBV7-2	TRBJ2-3	few	NA
CASSYDAGGSSEQFF	TGTGCCAGCAGTTACGACGCGGGAGGGAGTAGTGAGCAGTTCTTC	TRBV6-5	TRBJ2-1	NA	TRBD2
CASDAGRGNQPQHF	TGTGCCAGCGACGCGGGAAGGGGCAATCAGCCCCAGCATTTT	TRBV7-9	TRBJ1-5	NA	NA
CASSWTGSTEAFF	TGTGCCAGCAGCTGGACAGGGAGCACTGAAGCTTTCTTT	TRBV7-3	TRBJ1-1	NA	TRBD1